This T cell receptor beta chain was recovered during a study of blood T cells in healthy people across ages. CDR1 is DFQATT, CDR2 SNEGSKA, per germline (reference sequence). V dropped 5 bases and J dropped 7; count of bases not matched to a gene: 11. The CDR3 totals 14 residues. For this clonotype: Its antigen is not known.

A second about 6 to 12 cycle PCR used barcoded and J-beta primers. From each sample, at least 2.5 million paired-end reads containing CDR3 were obtained. TCRdb independently ran MiXCR on the 5' RACE reads; one entry per CDR3 protein. The data contain fewer than 800,000 distinct CDR3 sequences, approximately 49% of them singletons. Points from the study as a whole: Any changes in expanded clonotypes were possibly confounded, as donor CMV status remained unknown. Estimates of total diversity, which came from one million sequenced T cells, were considered to be underestimates.

The chain links TRBV20-1 to TRBJ2-1; 7 nucleotides match TRBD2. The sample consisted of blood. This TCR was recovered from a woman in her fifties or sixties in good health. CDR3 protein: CSARRGGSFNEQFF. The DNA of the CDR3 is TGCAGTGCTCGCCGGGGCGGGAGCTTTAATGAGCAGTTCTTC.